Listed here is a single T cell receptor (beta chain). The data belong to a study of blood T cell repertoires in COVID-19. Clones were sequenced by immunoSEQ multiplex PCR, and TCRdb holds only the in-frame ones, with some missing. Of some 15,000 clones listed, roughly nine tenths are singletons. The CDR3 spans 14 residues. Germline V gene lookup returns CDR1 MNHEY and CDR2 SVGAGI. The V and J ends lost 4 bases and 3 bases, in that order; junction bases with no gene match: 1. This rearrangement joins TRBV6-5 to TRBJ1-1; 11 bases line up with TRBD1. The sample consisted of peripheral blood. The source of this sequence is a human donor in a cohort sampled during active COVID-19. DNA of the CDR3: TGTGCCAGCAGTTGGACAGGGGGCCACACTGAAGCTTTCTTT. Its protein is CASSWTGGHTEAFF.